A selection of T cell receptor beta chains follows, all from one sample in a study of response to subunit inactivated influenza vaccine. TCRdb passed the RT-PCR reads through MiXCR, listing each CDR3 protein once. Of about 480,000 distinct CDR3 sequences listed, approximately 11% are singletons. Sequencing was performed on PBMCs from blood, taken roughly 48 days after vaccination. Source of these receptors: a man between 50 and 59 years old who received an inactivated influenza vaccine. CDR3s include the opening cysteine and the closing phenylalanine or tryptophan. The D gene is left open where the match is weak. For some rows the clone size is stated as once, few or many, or as a class when expanded; others skip it.

abundance	v_gene	d_gene	j_gene	CDR3aa	CDR3nt
-	TRBV24-1	-	TRBJ2-2	CATSGTVTGELFF	TGTGCCACCAGTGGGACGGTCACCGGGGAGCTGTTTTTT
-	TRBV20-1	TRBD2	TRBJ2-6	CSASVVAGGPGANVLTF	TGCAGTGCTAGTGTGGTAGCGGGAGGGCCTGGGGCCAACGTCCTGACTTTC
once	TRBV15	TRBD2	TRBJ2-7	CATSRAGGACEQYF	TGTGCCACCAGCAGAGCGGGGGGTGCCTGCGAGCAGTACTTC
-	TRBV23-1	-	TRBJ1-5	CASSQNLPPGQGQPQHF	TGCGCCAGCAGTCAAAACCTCCCCCCTGGGCAGGGTCAGCCCCAGCATTTT
-	TRBV4-2	TRBD2	TRBJ2-7	CASSQGGLAALYEQYF	TGTGCCAGCAGCCAAGGGGGACTAGCGGCCCTCTACGAGCAGTACTTC
-	TRBV6-7	-	TRBJ1-5	CASSYSLQSGDSNQPQHF	TGTGCCAGCAGTTACTCGCTTCAGTCGGGGGATAGCAATCAGCCCCAGCATTTT
few	TRBV6-2/TRBV6-3	TRBD1	TRBJ1-5	CASSAGTAYQPQHF	TGTGCCAGCAGTGCCGGGACAGCCTATCAGCCCCAGCATTTT
few	TRBV10-3	TRBD2	TRBJ2-1	CAISTSGRVNNEQFF	TGTGCCATCAGCACTAGCGGGAGGGTCAACAATGAGCAGTTCTTC
few	TRBV6-1	-	TRBJ1-5	CASSDEGRGGNQPQHF	TGTGCCAGCAGTGACGAGGGGAGGGGTGGCAATCAGCCCCAGCATTTT
many	TRBV29-1	TRBD2	TRBJ2-5	CSAHSGRYQETQYF	TGCAGCGCTCATAGCGGGAGGTACCAAGAGACCCAGTACTTC
many	TRBV5-1	TRBD1	TRBJ1-3	CASSGQGAGGNTIYF	TGCGCCAGCAGCGGACAGGGGGCGGGAGGAAACACCATATATTTT
many	TRBV20-1	-	TRBJ2-3	CSASAPQTRTDTQYF	TGCAGTGCTAGCGCTCCTCAGACTAGAACAGATACGCAGTATTTT